This T cell receptor beta chain was recovered during a study of T cells after posttransplantation cyclophosphamide. The CDR3 consists of 14 residues. CDR1 and CDR2 from the germline V gene are SGHTA and FQGNSA. The V end lost 3 bases, the J end lost 0 bases, and 6 bases lay between the germline ends. Data came from immunoSEQ multiplex PCR; TCRdb stores just in-frame clones and leaves some out. Of approximately 3,600 clones in the sample, 68% are singletons; the top ten hold about 23%. The chain couples TRBV7-2 to TRBJ2-4; D gene unclear. Sequencing was done on a sample of memory CD8+ T cells sorted from blood. This sequence was found in a man aged 50 to 59. The CDR3 coding sequence is TGTGCCAGCAGCTTTCTAGTAGCCAAAAACATTCAGTACTTC. This codes for CASSFLVAKNIQYF. Drawing the rest from reference TRBV7-2 and TRBJ2-4, the complete variable domain is GAGVSQSPSNKVTEKGKDVELRCDPISGHTALYWYRQSLGQGLEFLIYFQGNSAPDKSGLPSDRFSAERTGGSVSTLTIQRTQQEDSAVYLCASSFLVAKNIQYFGAGTRLSVL.